Below, one TCR beta chain is given with its context. This clonotype was observed a single time. Which antigen it targets is not known. No base qualities exist here, and no much larger clone lies one base off it. On its own, one read is weak support. Explained via the paper, the treatment or condition label denotes: live attenuated yellow fever vaccine strain. PBMCs were isolated from peripheral blood using a standard Ficoll-Paque protocol. Dynabeads CD4 and CD8 positive selection kits were used to isolate CD4 and CD8 T-cell fractions. TriZol was used to extract RNA from bulk PBMCs, CD4 and CD8 fractions, and dextramer-positive and dextramer-negative fractions. The sample belongs to a study of T cells after yellow fever vaccination (dated by TCRdb to between 2018 and 2021). As for the study more broadly: Libraries from fractions with low cell numbers were prepared with the SMART-Seq v4 Ultra Low Input RNA kit. Bulk TCR alpha and beta repertoires were sequenced longitudinally to track T-cell clones before and after primary and booster YFV17D yellow fever vaccination. Two healthy male donors, one aged 18 to 29 and one aged 30 to 40 years, made up the cohort. Bulk PBMC replicates and cell subsets were isolated from blood drawn at multiple timepoints before and after both primary and secondary immunization. On the study overall, not on this receptor specifically: Compared with the primary T-cell response, the secondary T-cell response was faster but weaker, reaching its peak on day 5 rather than on day 15. Computational filtering was needed because FACS-sorted repertoires could contain abundant contaminating clonotypes from the bulk population. The study included only two donors, which limits how far the findings can be generalized. Most clones expanded after primary vaccination (roughly 96% of CD4 and around 88% of CD8) were re-detected after the booster, suggesting that broad memory maintenance occurred. A small fraction of clonotypes appeared in both the CD4 and CD8 compartments, likely as a result of convergent recombination.

Synthesis of TCR cDNA relied on 5'RACE template switching, a step that introduced a universal primer site along with unique molecular identifiers. cDNA synthesis was primed from both the TCR alpha and TCR beta constant segments. Library amplification involved two PCR steps, and the second step added sample barcodes and sequencing adapters. Sequencing of the libraries was done on either Illumina HiSeq 2500 (2x100 bp) or NovaSeq (2x150 bp). Processing in the source paper ran as follows. MIGEC was used to demultiplex reads and collapse the reads into UMI consensus sequences, and MiXCR was used for V(D)J alignment. Vaccine-responding clonotypes were defined with edgeR using replicate PBMC samples, requiring FDR below 0.01 and a log2 fold change above 5 up to day 15. Bulk clonotypes were assigned CD4 or CD8 identity according to which sequenced CD4 or CD8 repertoire held them at higher abundance. TCRdb handled the public reads itself, with Q25 trimming in fastp and clone calling in MiXCR, and kept productive beta chains. CDR3 protein duplicates are merged, each entry listing the most common genes and DNA. V and J calls and clone size were set by TCRdb, not the authors. For this sample the table gives 95,000 to 150,000 distinct CDR3 sequences, of which more than 6% were detected only once. Clones ranked in the top ten supply around 2.5% of the sample.

This material consisted of CD4+ T cells sorted from PBMCs, taken less than 11 days after the first yellow fever vaccination. The sequence was obtained from a man in his late teens or twenties who received the YFV17D yellow fever vaccine.

The CDR3 region has the sequence CASSSEIVWRRGGLVSNTQYF. The DNA sequence is as follows: TGTGCCAGCAGCTCCGAGATCGTATGGCGGCGGGGGGGCCTCGTATCAAATACGCAGTATTTT. The sequence is built from TRBV5-8 and TRBJ2-3; 9 bases in between match TRBD2. Trimming leaves V shorter by 3 bases and J shorter by 7 bases, with the junction holding 27 bases beyond the gene matches. From cysteine to phenylalanine, the CDR3 is 21 amino acids long. Only the CDR3 region is kept as DNA, spanning 63 bases read in frame from base 1. CDR1 and CDR2 are drawn from the germline V gene: SGHTS, YDEGEE.